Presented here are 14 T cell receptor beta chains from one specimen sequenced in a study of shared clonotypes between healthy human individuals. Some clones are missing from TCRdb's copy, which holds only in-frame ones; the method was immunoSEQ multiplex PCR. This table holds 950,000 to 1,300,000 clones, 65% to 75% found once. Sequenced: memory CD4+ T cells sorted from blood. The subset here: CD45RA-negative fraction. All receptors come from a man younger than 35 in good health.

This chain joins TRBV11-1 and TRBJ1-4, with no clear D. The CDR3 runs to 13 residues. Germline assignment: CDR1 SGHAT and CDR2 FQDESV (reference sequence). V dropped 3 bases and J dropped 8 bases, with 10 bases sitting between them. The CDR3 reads CASSLGGREKLFF. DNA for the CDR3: TGTGCCAGCAGCTTGGGAGGTCGGGAAAAACTGTTTTTT.

Written as DNA, the CDR3 is TGTGCCAGCACCCAACGGGGGGGCACTGAAGCTTTCTTT. Translation: CASTQRGGTEAFF. This chain connects TRBV6-6 to TRBJ1-1; D is perhaps TRBD1 (5 bases). V was trimmed by 7 bases and J by 4 bases, leaving 13 bases between them. Per the germline V gene, CDR1 is MNHNY and CDR2 is SVGAGI (reference sequence). The CDR3 extends over 13 amino acids.

CDR3 in DNA: TGTGCCTGGGGGGACAGGGAAATCGCTTTCTTT. It yields the protein CAWGDREIAFF. This sequence joins TRBV30 and TRBJ1-1, with 9 bases aligning to TRBD1. The CDR3 is 11 amino acids. The germline gives CDR1 GTSNPN, CDR2 SVGIG (reference sequence). The V segment lost 5 bases and the J segment 11 bases; nucleotides outside the gene matches: 6.

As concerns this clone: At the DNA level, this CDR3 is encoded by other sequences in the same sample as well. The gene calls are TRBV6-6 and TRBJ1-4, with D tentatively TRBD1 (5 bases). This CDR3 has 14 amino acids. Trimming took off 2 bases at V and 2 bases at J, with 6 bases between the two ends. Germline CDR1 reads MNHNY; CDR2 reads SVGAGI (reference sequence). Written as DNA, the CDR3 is TGTGCCAGCAGTTACAGGGGTACTAATGAAAAACTGTTTTTT. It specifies CASSYRGTNEKLFF.

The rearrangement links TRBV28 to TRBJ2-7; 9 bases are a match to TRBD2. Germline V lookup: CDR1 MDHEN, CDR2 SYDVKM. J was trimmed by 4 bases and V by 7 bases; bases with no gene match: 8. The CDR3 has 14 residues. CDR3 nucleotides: TGTGCCAGCATCAATAGCGGGGGTGTTTACGAGCAGTACTTC. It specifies CASINSGGVYEQYF.

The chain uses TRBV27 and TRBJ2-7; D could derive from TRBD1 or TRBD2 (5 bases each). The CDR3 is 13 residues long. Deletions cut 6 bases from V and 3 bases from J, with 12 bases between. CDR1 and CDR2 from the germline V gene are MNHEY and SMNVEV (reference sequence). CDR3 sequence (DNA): TGTGCCAGCAGGCGCCTTGGGGGCTACGAGCAGTACTTC. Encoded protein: CASRRLGGYEQYF.

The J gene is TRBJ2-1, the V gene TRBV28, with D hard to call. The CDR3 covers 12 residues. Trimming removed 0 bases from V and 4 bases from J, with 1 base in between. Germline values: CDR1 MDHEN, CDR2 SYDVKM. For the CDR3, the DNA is TGTGCCAGCAGTTTATGGTACAATGAGCAGTTCTTC. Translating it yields CASSLWYNEQFF.

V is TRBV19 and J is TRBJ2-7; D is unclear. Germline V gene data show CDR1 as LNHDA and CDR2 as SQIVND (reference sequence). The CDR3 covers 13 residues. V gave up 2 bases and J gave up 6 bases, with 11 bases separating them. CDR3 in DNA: TGTGCCAGTAGTATAAAAGGGTTGAGCGAGCAGTACTTC. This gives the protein CASSIKGLSEQYF.

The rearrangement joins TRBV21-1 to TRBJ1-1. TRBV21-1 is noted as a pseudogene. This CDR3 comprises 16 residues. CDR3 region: CASSPPTPCLNTEAFF. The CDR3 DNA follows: TGTGCCAGCAGCCCCCCAACTCCTTGTTTGAACACTGAAGCTTTCTTT.

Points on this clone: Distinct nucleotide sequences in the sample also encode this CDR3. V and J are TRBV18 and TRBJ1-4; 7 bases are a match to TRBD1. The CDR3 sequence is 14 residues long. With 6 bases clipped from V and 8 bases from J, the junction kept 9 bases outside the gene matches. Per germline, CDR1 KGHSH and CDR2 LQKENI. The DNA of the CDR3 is TGTGCCAGCTCTCCTACAGGGGAGAGGGAAAAACTGTTTTTT. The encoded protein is CASSPTGEREKLFF.

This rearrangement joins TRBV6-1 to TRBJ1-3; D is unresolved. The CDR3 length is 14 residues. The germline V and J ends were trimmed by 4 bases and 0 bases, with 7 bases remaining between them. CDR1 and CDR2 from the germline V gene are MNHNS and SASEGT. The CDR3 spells CASSVSYSGNTIYF. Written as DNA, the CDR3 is TGTGCCAGCAGTGTGAGCTACTCTGGAAACACCATATATTTT.

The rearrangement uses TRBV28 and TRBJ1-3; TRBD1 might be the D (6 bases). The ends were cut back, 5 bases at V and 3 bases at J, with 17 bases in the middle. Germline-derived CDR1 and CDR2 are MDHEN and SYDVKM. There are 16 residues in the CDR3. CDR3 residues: CASSPPGGAGGNTIYF. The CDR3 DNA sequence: TGTGCCAGCAGTCCCCCCGGGGGCGCGGGTGGAAACACCATATATTTT.

The CDR3 nucleotides are TGTGCCAGCAGCGGTTGGCGGGAGGGCCCCACCGGGGAGCTGTTTTTT. Protein product: CASSGWREGPTGELFF. The chain carries TRBV9 and TRBJ2-2; TRBD2 aligns across 9 bases. V shed 3 bases, J shed 4 bases, and the junction held 7 bases outside the gene matches. Per germline, CDR1 SGDLS and CDR2 YYNGEE. This CDR3 region has 16 residues.

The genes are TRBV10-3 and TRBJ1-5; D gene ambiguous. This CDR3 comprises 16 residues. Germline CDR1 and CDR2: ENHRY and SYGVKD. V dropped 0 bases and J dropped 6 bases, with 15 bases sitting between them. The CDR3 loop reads CAISESPPSLGQPQHF. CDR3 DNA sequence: TGTGCCATCAGTGAGTCCCCACCGTCCTTGGGTCAGCCCCAGCATTTT.